What follows describes a single TCR beta chain. These data belong to a study of blood T cell repertoires in COVID-19. For the study at large: Sites in the United States, Italy and Spain provided acute and convalescent COVID-19 samples.

The age range of participants was about 18 to 89 years, with residence in under 30 US areas. Each participant's cohort was designated according to participant-reported clinical history. Authors' data handling: Reference gene primer amplification yielded estimated nucleated cell counts. Sequencing used immunoSEQ multiplex PCR; TCRdb keeps in-frame clones, though not all of them. For V, J and clone size, that table is used; D and trimming come from the DNA. The table lists under 300,000 clones, roughly nine tenths of them singletons. Sequencing was performed on PBMCs or T cells enriched from blood (not recorded which). The receptor was isolated from a woman aged 45-65 years who had recovered from COVID-19.

Written as DNA, the CDR3 is TGCGCCAGCAGCTTGGGACAGAATCAGCCCCAGCATTTT. The encoded protein is CASSLGQNQPQHF. The J gene is TRBJ1-5, the V gene TRBV5-1, with D tentatively TRBD1 (5 bases). V was shortened by 0 bases and J by 4 bases, with 5 bases between the two germline ends. The CDR3 spans 13 residues. The V gene's germline CDR1 is SGHRS and CDR2 YFSETQ.